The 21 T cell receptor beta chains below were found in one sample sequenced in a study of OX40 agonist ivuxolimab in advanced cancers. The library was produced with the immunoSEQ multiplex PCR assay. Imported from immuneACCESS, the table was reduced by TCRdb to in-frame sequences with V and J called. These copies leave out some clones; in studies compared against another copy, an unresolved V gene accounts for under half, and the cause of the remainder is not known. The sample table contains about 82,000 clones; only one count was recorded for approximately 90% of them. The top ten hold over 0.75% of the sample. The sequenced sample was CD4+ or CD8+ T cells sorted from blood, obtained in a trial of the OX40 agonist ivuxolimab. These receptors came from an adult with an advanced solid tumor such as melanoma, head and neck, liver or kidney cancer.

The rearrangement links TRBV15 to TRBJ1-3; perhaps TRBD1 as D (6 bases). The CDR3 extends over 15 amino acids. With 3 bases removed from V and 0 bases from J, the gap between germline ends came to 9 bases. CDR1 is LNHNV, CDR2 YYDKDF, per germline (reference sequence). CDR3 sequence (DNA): TGTGCCACCAGCAGTACAGGGACCTCTGGAAACACCATATATTTT. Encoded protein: CATSSTGTSGNTIYF.

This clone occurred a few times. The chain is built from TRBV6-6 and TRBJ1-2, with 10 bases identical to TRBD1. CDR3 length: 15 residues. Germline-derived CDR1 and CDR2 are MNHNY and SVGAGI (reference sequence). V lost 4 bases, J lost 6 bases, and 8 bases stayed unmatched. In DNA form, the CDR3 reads TGTGCCAGCAGTTCCCAGGGACAGGGGAACCATGGCTACACCTTC. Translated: CASSSQGQGNHGYTF.

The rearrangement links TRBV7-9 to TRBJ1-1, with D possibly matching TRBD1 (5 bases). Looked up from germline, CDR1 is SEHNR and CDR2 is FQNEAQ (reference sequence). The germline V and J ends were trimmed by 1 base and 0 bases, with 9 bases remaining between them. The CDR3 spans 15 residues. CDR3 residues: CASSLGGSVNTEAFF. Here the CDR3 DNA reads TGTGCCAGCAGCTTAGGGGGGTCCGTGAACACTGAAGCTTTCTTT.

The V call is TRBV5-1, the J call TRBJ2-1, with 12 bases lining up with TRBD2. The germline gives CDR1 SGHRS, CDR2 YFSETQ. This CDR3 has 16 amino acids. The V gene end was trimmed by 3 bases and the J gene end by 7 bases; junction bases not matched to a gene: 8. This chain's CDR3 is CASSSNPTSGRNEQFF. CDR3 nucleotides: TGCGCCAGCAGCTCCAACCCGACTAGCGGGAGAAATGAGCAGTTCTTC.

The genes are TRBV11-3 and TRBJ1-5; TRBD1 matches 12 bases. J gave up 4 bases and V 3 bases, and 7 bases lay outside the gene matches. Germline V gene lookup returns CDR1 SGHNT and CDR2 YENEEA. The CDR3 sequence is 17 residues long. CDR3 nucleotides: TGTGCCAGCAGCTTGGACCGGGACAGGGGGCATAATCAGCCCCAGCATTTT. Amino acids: CASSLDRDRGHNQPQHF.

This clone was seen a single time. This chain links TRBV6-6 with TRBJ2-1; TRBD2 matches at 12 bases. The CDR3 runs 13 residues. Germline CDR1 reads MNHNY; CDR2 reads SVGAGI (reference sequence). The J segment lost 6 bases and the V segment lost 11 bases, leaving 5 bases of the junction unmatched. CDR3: CAGSSGGANEQFF. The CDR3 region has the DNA TGTGCCGGATCTAGCGGGGGGGCCAATGAGCAGTTCTTC.

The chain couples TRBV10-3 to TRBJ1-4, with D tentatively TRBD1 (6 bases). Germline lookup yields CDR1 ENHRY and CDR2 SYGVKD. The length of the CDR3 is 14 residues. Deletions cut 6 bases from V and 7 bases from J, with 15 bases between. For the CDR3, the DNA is TGTGCCATCAGGGACAGCACAAGGGGTGAAAAACTGTTTTTT. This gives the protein CAIRDSTRGEKLFF.

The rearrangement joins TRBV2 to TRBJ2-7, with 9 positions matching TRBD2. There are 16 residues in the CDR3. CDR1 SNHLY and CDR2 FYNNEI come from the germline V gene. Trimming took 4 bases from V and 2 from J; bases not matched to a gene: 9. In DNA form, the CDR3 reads TGTGCCAGCAGTGCCGCGGGTAGCGGGGGACCCTACGAGCAGTACTTC. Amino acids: CASSAAGSGGPYEQYF.

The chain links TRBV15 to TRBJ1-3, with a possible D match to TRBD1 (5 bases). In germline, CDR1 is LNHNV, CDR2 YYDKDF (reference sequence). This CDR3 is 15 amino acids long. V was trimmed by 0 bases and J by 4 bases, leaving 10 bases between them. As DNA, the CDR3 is TGTGCCACCAGCAGAGATCAGGGACCAGGAAACACCATATATTTT. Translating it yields CATSRDQGPGNTIYF.

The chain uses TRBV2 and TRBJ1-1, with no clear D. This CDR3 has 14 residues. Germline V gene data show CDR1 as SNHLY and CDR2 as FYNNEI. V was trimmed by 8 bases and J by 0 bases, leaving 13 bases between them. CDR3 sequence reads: CASQRRQMNTEAFF. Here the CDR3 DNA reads TGTGCCAGCCAGAGGCGGCAGATGAACACTGAAGCTTTCTTT.

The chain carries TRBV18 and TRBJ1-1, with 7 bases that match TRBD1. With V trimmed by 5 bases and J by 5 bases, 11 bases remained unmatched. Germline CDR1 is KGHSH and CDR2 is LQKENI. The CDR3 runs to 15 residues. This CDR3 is CASSKQQGKGTEAFF. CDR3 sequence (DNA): TGTGCCAGCTCAAAACAACAGGGGAAGGGGACTGAAGCTTTCTTT.

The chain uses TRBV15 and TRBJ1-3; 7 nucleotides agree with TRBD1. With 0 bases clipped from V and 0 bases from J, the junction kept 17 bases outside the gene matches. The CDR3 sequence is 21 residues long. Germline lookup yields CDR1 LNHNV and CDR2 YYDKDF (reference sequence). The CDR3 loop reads CATSRDKVQVGQALSGNTIYF. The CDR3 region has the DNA TGTGCCACCAGCAGAGATAAGGTCCAGGTTGGACAGGCCCTCTCTGGAAACACCATATATTTT.

CDR3 loop: CASSLVFSGGETQYF. The CDR3 nucleotides read TGTGCCAGCAGCTTGGTGTTTAGCGGGGGGGAGACCCAGTACTTC. The chain combines TRBV5-6 with TRBJ2-5; 10 nucleotides agree with TRBD2. The ends lost 0 bases at V and 5 bases at J; junction bases unmatched: 4. Germline CDR1 reads SGHDT; CDR2 reads YYEEEE. The length of the CDR3 is 15 residues.

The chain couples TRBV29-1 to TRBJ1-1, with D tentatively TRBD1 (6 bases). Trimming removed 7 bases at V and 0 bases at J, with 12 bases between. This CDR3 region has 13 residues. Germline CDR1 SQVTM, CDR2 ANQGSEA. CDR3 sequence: CSGRGQMNTEAFF. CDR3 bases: TGCAGCGGGCGGGGACAAATGAACACTGAAGCTTTCTTT.

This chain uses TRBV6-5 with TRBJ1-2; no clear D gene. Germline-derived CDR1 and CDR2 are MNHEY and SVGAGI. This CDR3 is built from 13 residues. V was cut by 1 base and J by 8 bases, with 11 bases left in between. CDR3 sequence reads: CASSYLGLGGYTF. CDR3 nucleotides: TGTGCCAGCAGTTACTTGGGGTTGGGGGGCTACACCTTC.

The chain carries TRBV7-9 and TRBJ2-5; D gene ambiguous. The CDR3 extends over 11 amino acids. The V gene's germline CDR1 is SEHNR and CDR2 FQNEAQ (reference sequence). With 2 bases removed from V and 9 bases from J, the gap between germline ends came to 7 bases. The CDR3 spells CASSLLLSQYF. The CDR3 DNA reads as TGTGCCAGCAGCTTACTGTTATCCCAGTACTTC.

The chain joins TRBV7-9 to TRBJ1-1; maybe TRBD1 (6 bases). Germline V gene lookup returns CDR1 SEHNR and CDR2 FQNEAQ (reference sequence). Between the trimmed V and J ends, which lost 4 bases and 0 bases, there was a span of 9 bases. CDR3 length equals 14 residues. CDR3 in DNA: TGTGCCAGCAGCTCTGACAGGTTGAACACTGAAGCTTTCTTT. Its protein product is CASSSDRLNTEAFF.

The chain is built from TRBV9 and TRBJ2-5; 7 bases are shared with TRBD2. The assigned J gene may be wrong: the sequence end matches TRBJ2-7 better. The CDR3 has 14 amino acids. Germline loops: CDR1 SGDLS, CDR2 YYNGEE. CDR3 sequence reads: CASSVSGPPDEQYF. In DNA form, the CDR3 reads TGTGCCAGCAGCGTTAGCGGGCCCCCCGACGAGCAGTACTTC.

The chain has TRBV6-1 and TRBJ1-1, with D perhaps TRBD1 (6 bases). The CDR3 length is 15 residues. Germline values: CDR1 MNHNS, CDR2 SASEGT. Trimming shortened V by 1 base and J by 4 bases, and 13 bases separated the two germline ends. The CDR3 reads CASSEVVRGGTEAFF. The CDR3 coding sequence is TGTGCCAGCAGTGAAGTCGTCAGGGGCGGCACTGAAGCTTTCTTT.

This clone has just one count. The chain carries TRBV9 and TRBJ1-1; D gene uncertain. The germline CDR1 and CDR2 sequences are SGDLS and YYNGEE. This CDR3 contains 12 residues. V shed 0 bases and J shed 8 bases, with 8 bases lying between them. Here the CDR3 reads CASSVAFGEAFF. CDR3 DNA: TGTGCCAGCAGCGTAGCTTTTGGAGAAGCTTTCTTT.

The CDR3 reads CASSQVGARDYGYTF. The CDR3 nucleotides are TGTGCCAGCAGCCAAGTGGGGGCGCGGGACTATGGCTACACCTTC. This chain links TRBV4-2 with TRBJ1-2; tentative D call: TRBD1 (6 bases). V lost 1 base and J lost 3, with 12 bases in between. The CDR3 has 15 amino acids. Germline CDR1 LGHNA, CDR2 YNFKEQ.